One sample yielded the 3 T cell receptor beta chains listed below, sequenced in a study of T cells in Graves' hyperthyroidism and ophthalmopathy. The investigators amplified TCR beta CDR3 regions from RNA transcripts. Carried out on the TCR CDR3, a first-round RT-PCR used the HTBI primer set. TCRdb processed the multiplex PCR reads anew with MiXCR; each CDR3 protein has one entry. This table has approximately 400,000 distinct CDR3 sequences, approximately 13% appearing once. The sample consisted of blood. These receptors came from a young man with Graves' hyperthyroidism that later progressed to Graves' ophthalmopathy.

The table lists this clonotype with a few counts. The V call is TRBV5-1, the J call TRBJ2-1; the D gene is possibly TRBD1 (7 bases). The CDR3 loop spans 16 amino acids. Looked up from germline, CDR1 is SGHRS and CDR2 is YFSETQ. The V and J ends lost 1 base and 3 bases respectively, with 14 bases between them. CDR3 nucleotides: TGCGCCAGCAGCTTGAAGGGGCAGGGGGGCTACAATGAGCAGTTCTTC. Translation: CASSLKGQGGYNEQFF.

In its sample, this clonotype was seen a few times. The V call is TRBV12-3 or TRBV12-4, the J call TRBJ2-6; TRBD2 is a possible D gene (5 bases). This CDR3 region has 16 residues. V lost 2 bases to trimming and J lost 2 bases, with 10 bases between them. The CDR3 sequence is CASSLSSGAGANVLTF. The CDR3 DNA reads as TGTGCCAGCAGTTTATCTTCCGGGGCTGGGGCCAACGTCCTGACTTTC.

This clonotype was found a few times. The chain couples TRBV5-1 to TRBJ2-3; D possibly corresponds to TRBD1 (6 bases). The V end was cut by 2 bases, the J end by 8 bases, with 12 bases between. This CDR3 has 13 amino acids. Germline CDR1 SGHRS, CDR2 YFSETQ. Here the CDR3 DNA reads TGCGCCAGCAGCTTTTCAGGGACATCTACGCAGTATTTT. Its protein product is CASSFSGTSTQYF.